Below are 6 T cell receptor beta chains sequenced from a single sample in a study of CD8 T cells in ankylosing spondylitis. MiXCR, applied by TCRdb to the 5' RACE reads, yields one record per CDR3 protein. Seen here are fewer than 350,000 distinct CDR3 sequences, around 10% observed once, and the top ten hold about a tenth. Material: blood, either unsorted or a sorted T cell fraction (not recorded which). These receptors came from a female donor with ankylosing spondylitis or in good health (not recorded which).

This clonotype was detected only once. A read error may be the cause here, since a much bigger clone is one base away. The CDR3 DNA is TGTGCCTGCAGCCCCCGACTAGGTGAAAAACTGTTTTTT. This codes for CACSPRLGEKLFF. The rearrangement joins TRBV9 to TRBJ1-4; D call uncertain. CDR1 is SGDLS, CDR2 YYNGEE, per germline. The CDR3 totals 13 residues.

The rearrangement links TRBV20-1 to TRBJ2-2; D is unclear. Germline V lookup: CDR1 DFQATT, CDR2 SNEGSKA (reference sequence). Between the trimmed V and J ends, which lost 8 bases and 2 bases, there was a span of 12 bases. This CDR3 is built from 13 residues. CDR3 nucleotide sequence: TGCAGTTGCGAACTGATAAACACCGGGGAGCTGTTTTTT. Its translation is CSCELINTGELFF.

This clonotype was recorded many times. The genes are TRBV7-2 and TRBJ1-2, with a possible D match to TRBD1 (6 bases). Germline V gene data show CDR1 as SGHTA and CDR2 as FQGNSA. CDR3 size: 14 residues. Trimming removed 3 bases at V and 7 bases at J, with 15 bases between. The CDR3 coding sequence is TGTGCCAGCAGCTTTTATGGCAGGGGTACTGGCTACACCTTC. It specifies CASSFYGRGTGYTF.

This clonotype was seen a handful of times. This chain links TRBV6-5 with TRBJ2-3; TRBD1 agrees at 8 bases. The length of the CDR3 is 16 residues. Germline values: CDR1 MNHEY, CDR2 SVGAGI. Trimming took 1 base from V and 3 from J; bases not matched to a gene: 6. This CDR3 is CASSYLSGGLTDTQYF. The CDR3 nucleotides read TGTGCCAGCAGTTACTTATCAGGGGGCTTGACAGATACGCAGTATTTT.

This clonotype occurred many times. The gene calls are TRBV7-2 and TRBJ1-2; D is perhaps TRBD1 (6 bases). The CDR3 has 13 residues. Trimming took 7 bases from V and 2 from J, leaving 11 bases between them. The germline CDR1 and CDR2 sequences are SGHTA and FQGNSA. CDR3 loop: CASNSQGNYGYTF. The CDR3 DNA follows: TGTGCCAGCAACTCACAGGGAAACTATGGCTACACCTTC.

The gene calls are TRBV7-6 and TRBJ2-2; 9 bases align to TRBD2. J was trimmed by 7 bases and V by 0 bases; bases with no gene match: 6. CDR1 is SGHVS and CDR2 is FNYEAQ in the germline V gene. This CDR3 is 16 amino acids long. The CDR3 here is CASSLAASGILGELFF. CDR3 nucleotide sequence: TGTGCCAGCAGCTTAGCCGCTAGCGGGATACTCGGGGAGCTGTTTTTT.